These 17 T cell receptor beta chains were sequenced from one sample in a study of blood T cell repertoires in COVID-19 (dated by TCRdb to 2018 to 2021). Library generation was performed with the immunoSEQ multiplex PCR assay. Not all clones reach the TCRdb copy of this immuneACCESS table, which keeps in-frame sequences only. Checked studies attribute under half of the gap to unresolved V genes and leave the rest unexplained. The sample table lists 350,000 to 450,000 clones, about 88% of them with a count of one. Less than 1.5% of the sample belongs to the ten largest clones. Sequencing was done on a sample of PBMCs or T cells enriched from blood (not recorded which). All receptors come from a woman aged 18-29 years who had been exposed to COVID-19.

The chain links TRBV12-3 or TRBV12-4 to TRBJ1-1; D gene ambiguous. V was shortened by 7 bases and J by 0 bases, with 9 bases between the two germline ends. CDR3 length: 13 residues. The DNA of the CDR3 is TGTGCCAGCATTCAGGAAATGAACACTGAAGCTTTCTTT. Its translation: CASIQEMNTEAFF.

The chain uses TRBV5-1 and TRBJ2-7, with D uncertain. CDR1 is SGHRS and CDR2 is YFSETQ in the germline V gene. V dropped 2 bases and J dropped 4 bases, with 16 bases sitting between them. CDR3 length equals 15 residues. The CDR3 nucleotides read TGCGCCAGCAGCTTCGGTGGGTCGGCGGAATACGAGCAGTACTTC. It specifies CASSFGGSAEYEQYF. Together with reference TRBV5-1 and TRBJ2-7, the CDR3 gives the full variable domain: KAGVTQTPRYLIKTRGQQVTLSCSPISGHRSVSWYQQTPGQGLQFLFEYFSETQRNKGNFPGRFSGRQFSNSRSEMNVSTLELGDSALYLCASSFGGSAEYEQYFGPGTRLTVT.

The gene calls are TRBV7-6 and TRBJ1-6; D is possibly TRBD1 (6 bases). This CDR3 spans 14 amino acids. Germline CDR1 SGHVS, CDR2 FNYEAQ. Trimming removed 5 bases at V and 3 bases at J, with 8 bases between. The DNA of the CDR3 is TGTGCCAGCAGCCGACAGGTCTATAATTCACCCCTCCACTTT. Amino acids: CASSRQVYNSPLHF.

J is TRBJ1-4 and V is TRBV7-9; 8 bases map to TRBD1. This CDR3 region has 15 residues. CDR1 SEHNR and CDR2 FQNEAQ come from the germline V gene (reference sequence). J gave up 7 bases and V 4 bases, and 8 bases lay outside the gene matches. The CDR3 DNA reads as TGTGCCAGCAGCTCCAGGGGGCGCGGGGGTGAAAAACTGTTTTTT. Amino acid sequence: CASSSRGRGGEKLFF.

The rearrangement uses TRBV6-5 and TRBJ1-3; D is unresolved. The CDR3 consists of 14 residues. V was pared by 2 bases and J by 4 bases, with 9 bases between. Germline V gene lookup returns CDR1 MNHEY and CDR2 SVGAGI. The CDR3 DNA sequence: TGTGCCAGCAGTTACCGAGCCCTCGGAAACACCATATATTTT. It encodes CASSYRALGNTIYF.

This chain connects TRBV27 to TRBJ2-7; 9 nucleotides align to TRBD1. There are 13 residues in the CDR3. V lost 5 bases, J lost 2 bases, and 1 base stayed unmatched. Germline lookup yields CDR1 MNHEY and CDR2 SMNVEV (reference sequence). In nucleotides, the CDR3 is TGTGCCAGCAGTGACAGGGGGGCCTACGAGCAGTACTTC. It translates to CASSDRGAYEQYF.

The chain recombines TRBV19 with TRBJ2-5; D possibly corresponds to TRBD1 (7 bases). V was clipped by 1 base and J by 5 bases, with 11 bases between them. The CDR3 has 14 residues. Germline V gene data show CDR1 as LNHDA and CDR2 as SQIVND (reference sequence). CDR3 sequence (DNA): TGTGCCAGTAGTATAGGCCCAGGGGGGGAGACCCAGTACTTC. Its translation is CASSIGPGGETQYF.

The CDR3 is CASSGSGEVPGAKNIQYF. CDR3 DNA sequence: TGTGCCAGCAGCGGTAGCGGGGAGGTCCCTGGCGCCAAAAACATTCAGTACTTC. The chain has TRBV7-2 and TRBJ2-4; 8 nucleotides match TRBD2. The germline V gene has CDR1 SGHTA and CDR2 FQGNSA. This CDR3 contains 18 residues. The junction had 13 bases not matched to a gene; V was cut back by 5 bases and J by 1 base. The variable domain in full, completed from reference TRBV7-2 and TRBJ2-4, reads GAGVSQSPSNKVTEKGKDVELRCDPISGHTALYWYRQSLGQGLEFLIYFQGNSAPDKSGLPSDRFSAERTGGSVSTLTIQRTQQEDSAVYLCASSGSGEVPGAKNIQYFGAGTRLSVL.

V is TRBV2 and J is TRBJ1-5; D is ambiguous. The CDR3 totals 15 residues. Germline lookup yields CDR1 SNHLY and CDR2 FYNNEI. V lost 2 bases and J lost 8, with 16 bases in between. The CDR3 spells CASSEQGGSGEPQHF. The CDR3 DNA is TGTGCCAGCAGTGAACAAGGCGGCAGCGGAGAGCCCCAGCATTTT. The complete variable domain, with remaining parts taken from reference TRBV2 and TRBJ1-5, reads EPEVTQTPSHQVTQMGQEVILRCVPISNHLYFYWYRQILGQKVEFLVSFYNNEISEKSEIFDDQFSVERPDGSNFTLKIRSTKLEDSAMYFCASSEQGGSGEPQHFGDGTRLSIL.

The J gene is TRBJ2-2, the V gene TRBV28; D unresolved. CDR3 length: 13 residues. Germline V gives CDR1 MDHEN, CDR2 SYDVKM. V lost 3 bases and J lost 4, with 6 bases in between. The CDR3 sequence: CASSFLSTGELFF. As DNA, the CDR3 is TGTGCCAGCAGTTTTCTAAGCACCGGGGAGCTGTTTTTT.

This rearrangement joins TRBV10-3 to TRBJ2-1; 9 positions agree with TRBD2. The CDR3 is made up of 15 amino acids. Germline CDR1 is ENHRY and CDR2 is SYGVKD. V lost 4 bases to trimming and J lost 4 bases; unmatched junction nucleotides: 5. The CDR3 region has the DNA TGTGCCATCAGTGGGGGGACTAGCTCTTACAATGAGCAGTTCTTC. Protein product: CAISGGTSSYNEQFF.

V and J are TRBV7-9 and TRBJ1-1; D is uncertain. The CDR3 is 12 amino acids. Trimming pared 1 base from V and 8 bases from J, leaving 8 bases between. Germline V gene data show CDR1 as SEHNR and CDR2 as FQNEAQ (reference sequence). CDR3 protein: CASSLGAEEAFF. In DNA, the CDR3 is TGTGCCAGCAGCTTAGGGGCCGAAGAAGCTTTCTTT.

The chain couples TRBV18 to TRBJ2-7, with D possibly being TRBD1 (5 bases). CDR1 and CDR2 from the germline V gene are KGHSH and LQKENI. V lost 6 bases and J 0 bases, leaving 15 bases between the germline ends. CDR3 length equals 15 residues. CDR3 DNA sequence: TGTGCCAGCTCGCAGACAGCTATCTACTCCTACGAGCAGTACTTC. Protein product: CASSQTAIYSYEQYF.

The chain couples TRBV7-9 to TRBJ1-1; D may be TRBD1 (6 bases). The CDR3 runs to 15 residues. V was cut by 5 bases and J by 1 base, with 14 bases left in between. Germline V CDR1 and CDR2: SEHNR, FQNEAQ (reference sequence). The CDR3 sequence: CASSGTGSTNTEAFF. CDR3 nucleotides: TGTGCCAGCAGCGGTACAGGGTCGACGAACACTGAAGCTTTCTTT.

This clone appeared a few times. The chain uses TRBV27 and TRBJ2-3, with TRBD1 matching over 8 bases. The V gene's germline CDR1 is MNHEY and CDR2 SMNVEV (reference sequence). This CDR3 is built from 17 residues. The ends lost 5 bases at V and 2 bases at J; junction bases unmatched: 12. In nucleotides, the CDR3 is TGTGCCAGCAGTCGTGGACAGGGCCAAGGGGTCACAGATACGCAGTATTTT. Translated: CASSRGQGQGVTDTQYF.

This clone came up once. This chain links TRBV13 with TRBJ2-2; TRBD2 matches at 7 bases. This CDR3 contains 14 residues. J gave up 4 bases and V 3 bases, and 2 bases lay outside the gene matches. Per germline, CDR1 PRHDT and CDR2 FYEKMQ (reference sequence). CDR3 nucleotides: TGTGCCAGCAGCTTTTGGGGGGGCACCGGGGAGCTGTTTTTT. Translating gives CASSFWGGTGELFF.

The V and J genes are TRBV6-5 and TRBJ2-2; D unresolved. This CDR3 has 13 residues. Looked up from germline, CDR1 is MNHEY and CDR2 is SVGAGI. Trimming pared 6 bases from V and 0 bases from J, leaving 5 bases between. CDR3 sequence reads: CASRLANTGELFF. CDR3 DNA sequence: TGTGCCAGCAGACTCGCGAACACCGGGGAGCTGTTTTTT.